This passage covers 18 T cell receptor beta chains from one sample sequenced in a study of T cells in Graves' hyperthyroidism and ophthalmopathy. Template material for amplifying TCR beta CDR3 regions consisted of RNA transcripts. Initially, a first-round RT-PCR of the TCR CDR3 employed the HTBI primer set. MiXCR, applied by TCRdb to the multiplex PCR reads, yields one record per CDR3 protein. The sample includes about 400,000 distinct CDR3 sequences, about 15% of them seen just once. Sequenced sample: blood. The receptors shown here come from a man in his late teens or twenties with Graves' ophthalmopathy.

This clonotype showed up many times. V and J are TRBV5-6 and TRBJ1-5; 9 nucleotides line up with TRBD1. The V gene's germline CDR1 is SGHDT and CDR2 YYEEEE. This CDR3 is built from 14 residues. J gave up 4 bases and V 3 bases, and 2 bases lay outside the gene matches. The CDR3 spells CASSSGTGNQPQHF. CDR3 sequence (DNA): TGTGCCAGCAGCTCCGGGACAGGGAATCAGCCCCAGCATTTT.

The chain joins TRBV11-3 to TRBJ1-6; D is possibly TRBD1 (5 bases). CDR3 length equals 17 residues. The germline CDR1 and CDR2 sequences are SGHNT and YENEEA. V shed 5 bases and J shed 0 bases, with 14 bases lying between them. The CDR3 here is CASSSNGGSSYNSPLHF. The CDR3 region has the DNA TGTGCCAGCAGCAGTAATGGGGGAAGCTCCTATAATTCACCCCTCCACTTT.

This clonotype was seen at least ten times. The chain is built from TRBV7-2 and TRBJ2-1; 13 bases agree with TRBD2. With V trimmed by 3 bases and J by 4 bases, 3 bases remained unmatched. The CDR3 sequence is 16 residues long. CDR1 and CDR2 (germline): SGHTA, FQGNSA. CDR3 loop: CASSFPGLAGYNEQFF. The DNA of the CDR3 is TGTGCCAGCAGCTTTCCGGGACTAGCGGGGTACAATGAGCAGTTCTTC.

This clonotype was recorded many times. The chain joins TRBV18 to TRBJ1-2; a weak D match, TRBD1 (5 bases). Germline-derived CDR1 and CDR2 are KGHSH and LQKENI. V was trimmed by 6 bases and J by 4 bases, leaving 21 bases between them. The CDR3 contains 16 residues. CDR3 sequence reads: CASSPSVGVGSYGYTF. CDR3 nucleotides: TGTGCCAGCTCCCCTAGTGTGGGGGTCGGCTCCTATGGCTACACCTTC.

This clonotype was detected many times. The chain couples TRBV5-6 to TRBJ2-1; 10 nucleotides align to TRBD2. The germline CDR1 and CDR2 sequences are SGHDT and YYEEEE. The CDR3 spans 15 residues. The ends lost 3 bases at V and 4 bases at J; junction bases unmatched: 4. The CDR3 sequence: CASSSGTSEYNEQFF. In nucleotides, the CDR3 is TGTGCCAGCAGCTCCGGGACTAGCGAATACAATGAGCAGTTCTTC.

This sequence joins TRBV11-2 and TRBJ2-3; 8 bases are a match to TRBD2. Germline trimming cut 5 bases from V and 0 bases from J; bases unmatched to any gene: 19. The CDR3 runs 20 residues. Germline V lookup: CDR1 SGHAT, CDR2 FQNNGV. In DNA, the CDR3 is TGTGCCAGCAGCCATGAATCGTCCCGGGAGGGCCTCGGGAGCACAGATACGCAGTATTTT. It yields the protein CASSHESSREGLGSTDTQYF. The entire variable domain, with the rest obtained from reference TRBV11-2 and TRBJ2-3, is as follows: EAGVAQSPRYKIIEKRQSVAFWCNPISGHATLYWYQQILGQGPKLLIQFQNNGVVDDSQLPKDRFSAERLKGVDSTLKIQPAKLEDSAVYLCASSHESSREGLGSTDTQYFGPGTRLTVL.

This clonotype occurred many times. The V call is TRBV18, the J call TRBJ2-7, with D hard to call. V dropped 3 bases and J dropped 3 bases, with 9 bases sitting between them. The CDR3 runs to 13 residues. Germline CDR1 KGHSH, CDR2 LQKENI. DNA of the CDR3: TGTGCCAGCTCACCCTCCCGCGTCTACGAGCAGTACTTC. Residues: CASSPSRVYEQYF.

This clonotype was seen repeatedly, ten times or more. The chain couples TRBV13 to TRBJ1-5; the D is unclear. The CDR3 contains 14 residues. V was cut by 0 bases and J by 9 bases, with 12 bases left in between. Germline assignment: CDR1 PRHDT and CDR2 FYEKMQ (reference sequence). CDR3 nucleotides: TGTGCCAGCAGCTTAGGGGGCCATTCGGGGCCCCAGCATTTT. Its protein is CASSLGGHSGPQHF.

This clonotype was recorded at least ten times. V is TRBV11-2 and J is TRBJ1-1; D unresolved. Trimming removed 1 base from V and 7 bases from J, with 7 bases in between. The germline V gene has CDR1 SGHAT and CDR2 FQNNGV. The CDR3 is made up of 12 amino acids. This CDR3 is CASSLAWSEAFF. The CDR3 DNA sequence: TGTGCCAGCAGCTTAGCCTGGAGTGAAGCTTTCTTT.

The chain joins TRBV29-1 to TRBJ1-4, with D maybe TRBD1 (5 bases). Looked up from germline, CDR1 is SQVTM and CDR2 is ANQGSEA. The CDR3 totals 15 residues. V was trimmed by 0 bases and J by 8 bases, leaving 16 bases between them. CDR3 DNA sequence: TGCAGCGTTGAAGAGTCCAGGGTCTATGGGGAAAAACTGTTTTTT. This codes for CSVEESRVYGEKLFF.

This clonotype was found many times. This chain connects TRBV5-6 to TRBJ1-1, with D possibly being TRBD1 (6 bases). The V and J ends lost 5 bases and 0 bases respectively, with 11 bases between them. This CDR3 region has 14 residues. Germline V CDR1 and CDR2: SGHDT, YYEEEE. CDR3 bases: TGTGCCAGCAGTTACAGGGTAATGAACACTGAAGCTTTCTTT. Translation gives CASSYRVMNTEAFF. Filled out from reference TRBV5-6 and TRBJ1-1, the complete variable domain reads DAGVTQSPTHLIKTRGQQVTLRCSPKSGHDTVSWYQQALGQGPQFIFQYYEEEERQRGNFPDRFSGHQFPNYSSELNVNALLLGDSALYLCASSYRVMNTEAFFGQGTRLTVV.

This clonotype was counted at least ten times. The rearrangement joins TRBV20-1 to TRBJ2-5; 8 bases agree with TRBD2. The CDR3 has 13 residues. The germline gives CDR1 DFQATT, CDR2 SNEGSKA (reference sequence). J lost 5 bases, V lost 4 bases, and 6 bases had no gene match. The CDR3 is CSAKGLAGETQYF. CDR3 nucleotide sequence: TGCAGTGCTAAAGGACTAGCTGGTGAGACCCAGTACTTC.

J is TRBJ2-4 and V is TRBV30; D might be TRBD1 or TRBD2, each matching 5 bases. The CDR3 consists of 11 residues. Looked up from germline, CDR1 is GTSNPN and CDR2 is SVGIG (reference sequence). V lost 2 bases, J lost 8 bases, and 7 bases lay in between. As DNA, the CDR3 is TGTGCCTGGAGTCGGGGCGACATTCAGTACTTC. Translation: CAWSRGDIQYF.

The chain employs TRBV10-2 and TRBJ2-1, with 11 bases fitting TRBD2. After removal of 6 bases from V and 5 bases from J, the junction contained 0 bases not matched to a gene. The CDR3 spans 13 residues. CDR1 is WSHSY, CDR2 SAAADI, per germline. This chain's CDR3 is CASRLAGDNEQFF. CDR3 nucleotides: TGCGCCAGCAGACTAGCGGGAGACAATGAGCAGTTCTTC.

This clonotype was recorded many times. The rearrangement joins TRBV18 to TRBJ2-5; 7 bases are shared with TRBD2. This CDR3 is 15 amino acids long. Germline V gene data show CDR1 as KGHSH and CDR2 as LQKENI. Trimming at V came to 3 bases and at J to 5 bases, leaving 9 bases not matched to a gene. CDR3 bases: TGTGCCAGCTCACCCCCCGGCCGGGGAGGGGAGACCCAGTACTTC. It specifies CASSPPGRGGETQYF.

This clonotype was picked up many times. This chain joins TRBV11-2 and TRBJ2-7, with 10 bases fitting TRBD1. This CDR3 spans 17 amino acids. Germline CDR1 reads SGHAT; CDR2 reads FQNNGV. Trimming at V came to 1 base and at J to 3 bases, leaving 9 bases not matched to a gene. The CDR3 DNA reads TGTGCCAGCAGCTTAGGGGGGACAGGGGACCTCATCTACGAGCAGTACTTC. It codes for CASSLGGTGDLIYEQYF.

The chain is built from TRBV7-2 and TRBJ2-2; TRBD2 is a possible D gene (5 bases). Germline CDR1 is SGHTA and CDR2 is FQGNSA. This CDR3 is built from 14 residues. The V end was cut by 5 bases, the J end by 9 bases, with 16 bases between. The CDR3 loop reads CASSPLREFRELFF. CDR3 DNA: TGTGCCAGCAGCCCATTGAGGGAATTCAGGGAGCTGTTTTTT.

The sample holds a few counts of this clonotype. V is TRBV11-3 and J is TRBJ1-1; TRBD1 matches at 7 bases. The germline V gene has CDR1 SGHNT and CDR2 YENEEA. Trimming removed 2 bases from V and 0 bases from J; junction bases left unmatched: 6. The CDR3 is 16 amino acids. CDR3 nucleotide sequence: TGTGCCAGCAGCTTAAGCCCACAGGGGTTGAACACTGAAGCTTTCTTT. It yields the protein CASSLSPQGLNTEAFF.